Listed below are T cell receptor beta chains from one sample, sequenced in a study of early stage breast cancer tumors. Repertoires were generated with immunoSEQ multiplex PCR, while TCRdb's copy carries only in-frame clones and drops some. The sample yields tens of thousands of clones, around 90% seen once. The specimen was blood. The source of these receptors is a person aged 65 to 85 with breast cancer. CDR3s include the opening cysteine and the closing phenylalanine or tryptophan. D genes are given only for firm matches. Clone sizes are given selectively: once, few, many, or a class where the clone is expanded.

v_gene: TRBV6-6; d_gene: TRBD1; abundance: .; j_gene: TRBJ1-1; CDR3nt: TGTGCCAGCAGTAGTGGACAGGGCAACACTGAAGCTTTCTTT; CDR3aa: CASSSGQGNTEAFF
v_gene: TRBV5-1; d_gene: TRBD2; abundance: .; j_gene: TRBJ2-7; CDR3nt: TGCGCCAGCAGAATCCAGACTAGCGACTACGAGCAGTACTTC; CDR3aa: CASRIQTSDYEQYF
v_gene: TRBV7-9; d_gene: .; abundance: .; j_gene: TRBJ1-1; CDR3nt: TGTGCCAGCAGCTTACCCCAAGCCACTGAAGCTTTCTTT; CDR3aa: CASSLPQATEAFF
v_gene: TRBV4-3; d_gene: TRBD2; abundance: once; j_gene: TRBJ2-3; CDR3nt: TGCGCCAGCAGCCAAGAGTCCACAGCGGGGGGGCCGTGGATTGCAGATACGCAGTATTTT; CDR3aa: CASSQESTAGGPWIADTQYF
v_gene: TRBV5-1; d_gene: .; abundance: .; j_gene: TRBJ2-7; CDR3nt: TGCGCCAGCAGCCCGTCTGGCAGGGGAGGGGGCGAGCAGTACTTC; CDR3aa: CASSPSGRGGGEQYF
v_gene: TRBV1; d_gene: .; abundance: once; j_gene: TRBJ1-1; CDR3nt: TGCACCAGCAGCCAGGACAGGGAAGGGACTGAAGCTTTCTTT; CDR3aa: CTSSQDREGTEAFF
v_gene: TRBV7-2; d_gene: TRBD1; abundance: .; j_gene: TRBJ1-4; CDR3nt: TGTGCCAGCAGCGGACAGGGAGGGGAAGGGGAAAAACTGTTTTTT; CDR3aa: CASSGQGGEGEKLFF
v_gene: TRBV4-2; d_gene: TRBD2; abundance: .; j_gene: TRBJ2-3; CDR3nt: TGTGCCAGCAGCTCCCAGCGGGGGGGCACAGATACGCAGTATTTT; CDR3aa: CASSSQRGGTDTQYF
v_gene: TRBV6-5; d_gene: TRBD1; abundance: .; j_gene: TRBJ1-2; CDR3nt: TGTGCCAGCGTGGACAGGGGGAATGGCTACACCTTC; CDR3aa: CASVDRGNGYTF
v_gene: TRBV5-4; d_gene: .; abundance: .; j_gene: TRBJ1-1; CDR3nt: TGTGCCAGCAGCTTGAGTCGGGGGGCGGCTGAAGCTTTCTTT; CDR3aa: CASSLSRGAAEAFF
v_gene: TRBV11-2; d_gene: .; abundance: .; j_gene: TRBJ1-5; CDR3nt: TGTGCCAGCAGCTCAGGGAACAGCAATCAGCCCCAGCATTTT; CDR3aa: CASSSGNSNQPQHF
v_gene: TRBV5-1; d_gene: TRBD2; abundance: .; j_gene: TRBJ2-1; CDR3nt: TGCGCCAGCAGCCTCTCGGGCAGCGGGAGGGCCAATGAGCAGTTCTTC; CDR3aa: CASSLSGSGRANEQFF
v_gene: TRBV5-1; d_gene: .; abundance: .; j_gene: TRBJ2-7; CDR3nt: TGCGCCAGCAGCTTGAAACAGGGATATGACGAGCAGTACTTC; CDR3aa: CASSLKQGYDEQYF
v_gene: TRBV25-1; d_gene: TRBD1; abundance: .; j_gene: TRBJ2-5; CDR3nt: TGTGCCAGCAGTGAATTGGCCCGGACAGGGGATCGAGAGACCCAGTACTTC; CDR3aa: CASSELARTGDRETQYF
v_gene: TRBV21-1; d_gene: .; abundance: once; j_gene: TRBJ1-4; CDR3nt: TGTGCCAGCAGCAAATGGCAGTCTAATGAAAAACTGTTTTTT; CDR3aa: CASSKWQSNEKLFF
v_gene: TRBV5-1; d_gene: TRBD2; abundance: .; j_gene: TRBJ2-7; CDR3nt: TGCGCCAGCAGCCCCGGCGGGTTTCGCGGGAGGTACTCCTACGAGCAGTACTTC; CDR3aa: CASSPGGFRGRYSYEQYF
v_gene: TRBV28; d_gene: .; abundance: .; j_gene: TRBJ1-2; CDR3nt: TGTGCCAGCAGTTCAGGGACACACTATGGCTACACCTTC; CDR3aa: CASSSGTHYGYTF
v_gene: TRBV18; d_gene: TRBD1; abundance: .; j_gene: TRBJ1-4; CDR3nt: TGTGCCAGCTCCCCGGGACAGGATAATGAAAAACTGTTTTTT; CDR3aa: CASSPGQDNEKLFF